Listed here are 19 T cell receptor beta chains from one sample, sequenced in a study of T cell repertoires in cytomegalovirus infection. Antigens for these TCRs are unknown. From the reads, TCRdb called clonotypes with MiXCR, one entry per CDR3 protein. This table holds approximately 300,000 distinct CDR3 sequences, just under 30% found once. Here the sequenced sample was cultured PBMCs, taken from culture after CMV antigen stimulation. These receptors were taken from a human donor in good health (CMV status not recorded). Some clones in this sample may be carry-over from other donors' samples.

The J gene is TRBJ2-1, the V gene TRBV6-1, with 11 nucleotides matching TRBD2. The CDR3 sequence is 14 residues long. J lost 5 bases, V lost 6 bases, and 3 bases had no gene match. Germline-derived CDR1 and CDR2 are MNHNS and SASEGT. CDR3 loop: CASSRGLADNEQFF. The CDR3 nucleotides read TGTGCCAGCAGCAGGGGACTAGCGGACAATGAGCAGTTCTTC.

This clonotype appeared a single time. The V gene is TRBV28, the J gene TRBJ2-1; D gene uncertain. With the DNA end fitting TRBJ2-7 better, the J assignment may be wrong. Looked up from germline, CDR1 is MDHEN and CDR2 is SYDVKM. The CDR3 has 14 residues. The CDR3 region is CASSLRVNPNEQYF. The CDR3, as DNA: TGTGCCAGCAGTCTTCGAGTAAACCCCAATGAGCAGTACTTC.

This clonotype was counted a few times. The chain uses TRBV19 and TRBJ1-6, with TRBD1 matching 7 bases. Per the germline V gene, CDR1 is LNHDA and CDR2 is SQIVND (reference sequence). V lost 11 bases and J lost 7; bases outside the gene matches: 14. The CDR3 is 15 amino acids. CDR3 sequence: CACGTRARGNSPLHF. The DNA for the CDR3 is TGTGCCTGTGGGACGCGGGCCAGGGGGAATTCACCCCTCCACTTT. Filled out from reference TRBV19 and TRBJ1-6, the complete variable domain reads DGGITQSPKYLFRKEGQNVTLSCEQNLNHDAMYWYRQDPGQGLRLIYYSQIVNDFQKGDIAEGYSVSREKKESFPLTVTSAQKNPTAFYLCACGTRARGNSPLHFGNGTRLTVT.

A few counts support this clonotype. The rearrangement uses TRBV6-1 and TRBJ1-1; D possibly corresponds to TRBD1 (6 bases). This CDR3 contains 17 residues. V was cut by 4 bases and J by 1 base, with 19 bases left in between. The germline V gene encodes CDR1 MNHNS and CDR2 SASEGT. The DNA for the CDR3 is TGTGCCAGCAGTGCAAAAGGCCCAAGGGGGAAGAACACTGAAGCTTTCTTT. This codes for CASSAKGPRGKNTEAFF.

This clonotype was observed a handful of times. This chain connects TRBV4-2 to TRBJ2-1, with D maybe TRBD2 (7 bases). V was cut by 4 bases and J by 2 bases, with 15 bases left in between. CDR3 length equals 16 residues. Germline V CDR1 and CDR2: LGHNA, YNFKEQ. CDR3 loop: CASSLMGGATYNEQFF. The CDR3 DNA reads as TGTGCCAGCAGCCTAATGGGGGGGGCCACCTACAATGAGCAGTTCTTC.

The chain joins TRBV24-1 to TRBJ2-2; perhaps TRBD2 as D (6 bases). The germline gives CDR1 KGHDR, CDR2 SFDVKD. The CDR3 covers 16 residues. The germline V and J ends were trimmed by 3 bases and 4 bases, with 14 bases remaining between them. CDR3 sequence reads: CATSDGRRGSTGELFF. CDR3 bases: TGTGCCACCAGTGATGGCAGGAGGGGAAGCACCGGGGAGCTGTTTTTT.

The V call is TRBV15, the J call TRBJ2-2; D remains ambiguous. V was shortened by 9 bases and J by 1 base, with 15 bases between the two germline ends. Germline values: CDR1 LNHNV, CDR2 YYDKDF (reference sequence). The length of the CDR3 is 15 residues. The CDR3 spells CATKPLRMNTGELFF. In DNA, the CDR3 is TGTGCCACAAAGCCACTTAGAATGAACACCGGGGAGCTGTTTTTT.

The chain combines TRBV7-6 with TRBJ1-2; D perhaps matches TRBD1 (6 bases). This CDR3 spans 14 amino acids. Germline assignment: CDR1 SGHVS and CDR2 FNYEAQ. The V gene lost 4 bases and the J gene lost 1 base, with 10 bases spanning the gap. CDR3 residues: CASSSRGLNYGYTF. CDR3 nucleotides: TGTGCCAGCAGCTCCCGGGGGCTTAACTATGGCTACACCTTC.

The genes are TRBV20-1 and TRBJ2-5; D is uncertain. Germline CDR1 and CDR2: DFQATT and SNEGSKA (reference sequence). The V end lost 6 bases, the J end lost 2 bases, and 28 bases lay between the germline ends. This CDR3 comprises 18 residues. CDR3 sequence reads: CSAPPPLGYARSQETQYF. CDR3 nucleotides: TGCAGTGCCCCCCCCCCATTGGGGTACGCGCGGAGTCAAGAGACCCAGTACTTC.

The chain employs TRBV7-3 and TRBJ2-1; the D is unclear. The CDR3 totals 16 residues. The germline V gene has CDR1 SGHTA and CDR2 FQGTGA. V was pared by 5 bases and J by 7 bases, with 21 bases between. CDR3 sequence (DNA): TGTGCCAGCAGCCCACTGGTAGGGATGGGCTGGAATGAGCAGTTCTTC. Its protein is CASSPLVGMGWNEQFF.

This clonotype was seen many times. The DNA of the CDR3 is TGTGCCAGCAGCTTGCGGCAGGGGACCTCTGGGGCCAACGTCCTGACTTTC. It specifies CASSLRQGTSGANVLTF. V and J are TRBV7-6 and TRBJ2-6, with a weak D call TRBD1 (6 bases). V was trimmed by 3 bases and J by 0 bases, leaving 12 bases between them. The CDR3 totals 17 residues. Germline V gene lookup returns CDR1 SGHVS and CDR2 FNYEAQ.

This chain connects TRBV6-5 to TRBJ2-3; 7 nucleotides line up with TRBD1. Germline assignment: CDR1 MNHEY and CDR2 SVGAGI. The J segment lost 4 bases and the V segment lost 0 bases, leaving 4 bases of the junction unmatched. The CDR3 consists of 15 residues. CDR3 DNA sequence: TGTGCCAGCAGTTACTCGACAGGGAATGCAGATACGCAGTATTTT. Its translation is CASSYSTGNADTQYF.

This clonotype was observed many times. This chain uses TRBV18 with TRBJ1-5; 7 bases agree with TRBD1. This CDR3 has 16 residues. V shed 3 bases and J 0 bases; nucleotides not matched to a gene: 5. The germline V gene has CDR1 KGHSH and CDR2 LQKENI. This CDR3 is CASSPRDSNSNQPQHF. The CDR3 coding sequence is TGTGCCAGCTCACCGCGGGACAGTAATAGCAATCAGCCCCAGCATTTT.

This clonotype was seen many times. The chain employs TRBV10-3 and TRBJ1-2; 11 bases map to TRBD1. Germline CDR1 and CDR2: ENHRY and SYGVKD. Germline trimming cut 4 bases from V and 2 bases from J; bases unmatched to any gene: 12. This CDR3 is built from 18 residues. CDR3 nucleotides: TGTGCCATCAGTGCCAGTCCCGGGACAGGGGGTAGCAACTATGGCTACACCTTC. This gives the protein CAISASPGTGGSNYGYTF.

The rearrangement links TRBV6-6 to TRBJ1-4; D gene unclear. Trimming pared 6 bases from V and 5 bases from J, leaving 4 bases between. This CDR3 region has 11 residues. Looked up from germline, CDR1 is MNHNY and CDR2 is SVGAGI (reference sequence). The CDR3 spells CASRENEKLFF. CDR3 nucleotides: TGTGCCAGCAGAGAAAATGAAAAACTGTTTTTT.

The V gene is TRBV20-1, the J gene TRBJ2-7; 8 positions agree with TRBD1. The CDR3 has 14 residues. V lost 6 bases to trimming and J lost 0 bases; unmatched junction nucleotides: 7. Germline V gene lookup returns CDR1 DFQATT and CDR2 SNEGSKA (reference sequence). The CDR3 reads CSARGQDSSYEQYF. The CDR3 DNA is TGCAGTGCGAGGGGACAGGACAGCTCCTACGAGCAGTACTTC.

V and J are TRBV10-3 and TRBJ2-5; 11 positions agree with TRBD1. In germline, CDR1 is ENHRY, CDR2 SYGVKD. The V and J ends lost 6 bases and 2 bases, in that order; junction bases with no gene match: 5. The CDR3 length is 15 residues. CDR3 loop: CAISQDRGPQETQYF. The CDR3, as DNA: TGTGCCATCAGCCAGGACAGGGGGCCTCAAGAGACCCAGTACTTC.

The J gene is TRBJ2-7, the V gene TRBV28, with 8 bases aligning to TRBD1. CDR1 is MDHEN and CDR2 is SYDVKM in the germline V gene. Losses at the gene ends were 2 bases for V and 4 bases for J; bases not matched to a gene: 4. The CDR3 totals 14 residues. CDR3 sequence: CASSLGDRRYEQYF. In DNA, the CDR3 is TGTGCCAGCAGTTTAGGGGACAGGAGGTACGAGCAGTACTTC.

The V gene is TRBV29-1, the J gene TRBJ2-7; 8 bases are shared with TRBD1. There are 14 residues in the CDR3. CDR1 and CDR2 (germline): SQVTM, ANQGSEA. V dropped 4 bases and J dropped 2; count of bases not matched to a gene: 7. The DNA for the CDR3 is TGCAGCGTTGCGACCTGGGACAGGACCTACGAGCAGTACTTC. This translates into CSVATWDRTYEQYF.